Given below is one TCR beta chain in context. The CDR3 runs to 14 residues. CDR1 is SGHNT and CDR2 is YENEEA in the germline V gene. Germline trimming cut 5 bases from V and 9 bases from J; bases unmatched to any gene: 7. The record originates from a study of blood T cell repertoires in COVID-19. Libraries were prepared by immunoSEQ multiplex PCR; TCRdb keeps only in-frame clonotypes and omits some of them. The repertoire holds about 470,000 clones, with roughly nine tenths as singletons. The sequence derives from a woman younger than 35 who had recovered from COVID-19. The material sequenced was PBMCs or T cells enriched from blood (not recorded which). The chain joins TRBV11-3 to TRBJ2-2; 9 bases line up with TRBD1. The CDR3 sequence is CASSPRDRDWELFF. The CDR3 DNA reads as TGTGCCAGCAGCCCCCGGGACAGGGATTGGGAGCTGTTTTTT.